Presented here are 25 T cell receptor beta chains from one specimen sequenced in a study of blood T cells in healthy people across ages. Sample-barcoded 5' priming and a J-beta primer mix drove a second PCR of roughly 6 to 12 cycles. TCRdb reprocessed the 5' RACE reads via MiXCR and lists one record per CDR3 protein. The sample includes around 1,500,000 distinct CDR3 sequences, roughly 30% of them seen just once. Specimen: blood. These receptors all stem from a woman between 25 and 40 years old in good health.

The CDR3 region has the DNA TGTGCCAGCAGCCCCCTGACTAGCGGGGGCTCCTACAATGAGCAGTACTTC. Residues: CASSPLTSGGSYNEQYF. V and J are TRBV7-9 and TRBJ2-1; 12 bases map to TRBD2. The DNA end is a closer match to TRBJ2-7, so the J assignment may be wrong. The CDR3 is 17 residues long. Looked up from germline, CDR1 is SEHNR and CDR2 is FQNEAQ (reference sequence).

This clonotype turned up a few times. V usage is TRBV29-1 and J usage is TRBJ2-7, with D unresolved. Germline CDR1 reads SQVTM; CDR2 reads ANQGSEA. Between the trimmed V and J ends, which lost 5 bases and 5 bases, there was a span of 19 bases. The CDR3 covers 14 residues. DNA of the CDR3: TGCAGCGTTCGTGGACCACCGTCGGGTGACGAGCAGTACTTC. Translation gives CSVRGPPSGDEQYF.

DNA for the CDR3: TGTGCCAGCAGCCTGTGGACGGATAACTATGGCTACACCTTC. Its protein is CASSLWTDNYGYTF. This chain uses TRBV7-2 with TRBJ1-2, with D unresolved. Germline V lookup: CDR1 SGHTA, CDR2 FQGNSA. V lost 5 bases and J lost 1, with 11 bases in between. The CDR3 consists of 14 residues.

This chain links TRBV11-2 with TRBJ2-5, with D possibly TRBD2 on 6 matching bases. CDR1 and CDR2 from the germline V gene are SGHAT and FQNNGV. The CDR3 has 15 residues. V shed 5 bases and J shed 4 bases, with 17 bases lying between them. CDR3 in DNA: TGTGCCAGCAGCCCGTTCTTACGGGAGAGAGAGACCCAGTACTTC. Amino acids: CASSPFLRERETQYF. The full variable domain, its missing parts supplied by reference TRBV11-2 and TRBJ2-5, is EAGVAQSPRYKIIEKRQSVAFWCNPISGHATLYWYQQILGQGPKLLIQFQNNGVVDDSQLPKDRFSAERLKGVDSTLKIQPAKLEDSAVYLCASSPFLRERETQYFGPGTRLLVL.

The chain combines TRBV28 with TRBJ2-5, with D possibly being TRBD1 or TRBD2 (6 bases each). The DNA end is more similar to TRBJ2-7, so the J call may be wrong. CDR3 length: 13 residues. Germline-derived CDR1 and CDR2 are MDHEN and SYDVKM. CDR3 sequence reads: CASSLIRGLEQYF. The CDR3 DNA sequence: TGTGCCAGCAGTTTAATTCGGGGGCTCGAGCAGTACTTC.

CDR3 bases: TGTGCCAGCAGTAAGAGACAGGGAGAGTCCAAAAACATTCAGTACTTC. Its protein product is CASSKRQGESKNIQYF. This chain links TRBV27 with TRBJ2-4, with 7 positions matching TRBD1. Losses at the gene ends were 5 bases for V and 2 bases for J; bases not matched to a gene: 9. Germline values: CDR1 MNHEY, CDR2 SMNVEV (reference sequence). CDR3 size: 16 residues.

The V and J genes are TRBV7-9 and TRBJ2-5; 9 bases map to TRBD2. Germline V gene sequence: CDR1 SEHNR, CDR2 FQNEAQ (reference sequence). J was trimmed by 5 bases and V by 1 base; bases with no gene match: 14. CDR3 size: 18 residues. DNA of the CDR3: TGTGCCAGCAGCTTAGAGATTAGCGGGAGAGGGGTCGGCGAGACCCAGTACTTC. Its protein is CASSLEISGRGVGETQYF.

The chain combines TRBV6-2 or TRBV6-3 with TRBJ1-1; 7 bases line up with TRBD1. The junction had 13 bases not matched to a gene; V was cut back by 9 bases and J by 0 bases. The CDR3 covers 16 residues. Germline V gene lookup returns CDR1 MNHEY and CDR2 SVGEGT. The DNA of the CDR3 is TGTGCCAGACTGGGACAGCCGCGAACCATGAACACTGAAGCTTTCTTT. It is translated as CARLGQPRTMNTEAFF.

This rearrangement joins TRBV28 to TRBJ1-2, with no clear D. The CDR3 consists of 16 residues. Germline V lookup: CDR1 MDHEN, CDR2 SYDVKM. Trimming took 6 bases from V and 6 from J, leaving 23 bases between them. The CDR3 bases are TGTGCCAGCAGCTCGTTGGAAGGCAGGCGGAAGGATGGCTACACCTTC. It is translated as CASSSLEGRRKDGYTF.

This chain joins TRBV5-5 and TRBJ2-3, with a tentative D call TRBD2 (6 bases). The CDR3 covers 16 residues. Germline V lookup: CDR1 SGHKS, CDR2 YYEKEE (reference sequence). Trimming left V 0 bases short and J 1 base short, with 12 bases between. CDR3 DNA sequence: TGTGCCAGCAGCTTGGAGGACTACCTGGGCACAGATACGCAGTATTTT. Its translation is CASSLEDYLGTDTQYF. The full variable domain, rest sourced from reference TRBV5-5 and TRBJ2-3, is DAGVTQSPTHLIKTRGQQVTLRCSPISGHKSVSWYQQVLGQGPQFIFQYYEKEERGRGNFPDRFSARQFPNYSSELNVNALLLGDSALYLCASSLEDYLGTDTQYFGPGTRLTVL.

V and J are TRBV3-1 and TRBJ1-5; D possibly corresponds to TRBD1 (6 bases). The CDR3 runs 16 residues. Trimming shortened V by 3 bases and J by 3 bases, and 15 bases separated the two germline ends. From germline, CDR1 is LGHDT and CDR2 YNNKEL (reference sequence). The CDR3 region is CASSHGTGTLNQPQHF. CDR3 nucleotides: TGTGCCAGCAGCCACGGTACCGGGACACTCAATCAGCCCCAGCATTTT. Full variable domain (missing parts from reference TRBV3-1 and TRBJ1-5): DTAVSQTPKYLVTQMGNDKSIKCEQNLGHDTMYWYKQDSKKFLKIMFSYNNKELIINETVPNRFSPKSPDKAHLNLHINSLELGDSAVYFCASSHGTGTLNQPQHFGDGTRLSIL.

This clonotype was observed a few times. The chain carries TRBV11-1 and TRBJ2-3, with TRBD2 identical over 8 bases. Trimming cost V 4 bases and J 4 bases; bases outside gene matches: 13. CDR3 size: 17 residues. Germline values: CDR1 SGHAT, CDR2 FQDESV (reference sequence). DNA for the CDR3: TGTGCCAGCAGCTCAACCCCGGGACTAGGAACTGCAGATACGCAGTATTTT. Protein: CASSSTPGLGTADTQYF.

This clonotype was seen more than once but under ten times. The V gene is TRBV19, the J gene TRBJ1-5; 9 bases match TRBD1. This CDR3 has 20 residues. Trimming removed 3 bases from V and 0 bases from J; junction bases left unmatched: 15. Per the germline V gene, CDR1 is LNHDA and CDR2 is SQIVND (reference sequence). CDR3 in DNA: TGTGCCAGTAGTATCATACCCCACAGGGGGCGGAAATATAGCAATCAGCCCCAGCATTTT. Encoded protein: CASSIIPHRGRKYSNQPQHF.

This clonotype was counted a few times. The genes are TRBV7-9 and TRBJ2-7; a possible D gene is TRBD2 (6 bases). V was pared by 1 base and J by 10 bases, with 20 bases between. From germline, CDR1 is SEHNR and CDR2 FQNEAQ (reference sequence). CDR3 length: 15 amino acids. DNA of the CDR3: TGTGCCAGCAGCTTAGATCTTGCTGGGCGGGGAGTACAGTACTTC. Protein product: CASSLDLAGRGVQYF.

Only a few counts were recorded for this clonotype. The chain employs TRBV7-2 and TRBJ2-5; D is possibly TRBD2 (6 bases). Trimming removed 5 bases at V and 5 bases at J, with 15 bases between. The germline V gene encodes CDR1 SGHTA and CDR2 FQGNSA. The CDR3 has 14 amino acids. The CDR3 DNA sequence: TGTGCCAGCAGCCCCCTTAGGCGGGGCGAGACCCAGTACTTC. Translation gives CASSPLRRGETQYF. Filled out from reference TRBV7-2 and TRBJ2-5, the complete variable domain reads GAGVSQSPSNKVTEKGKDVELRCDPISGHTALYWYRQSLGQGLEFLIYFQGNSAPDKSGLPSDRFSAERTGGSVSTLTIQRTQQEDSAVYLCASSPLRRGETQYFGPGTRLLVL.

This clonotype showed up just a few times. The V gene is TRBV6-6, the J gene TRBJ2-4; D uncertain. The assigned J gene may be wrong: the sequence end matches TRBJ2-5 better. Germline V lookup: CDR1 MNHNY, CDR2 SVGAGI (reference sequence). The CDR3 is made up of 14 amino acids. In DNA, the CDR3 is TGTGCCAGCAGTTACTCCTCCAGTAAAGAGACCCAGTACTTC. This codes for CASSYSSSKETQYF.

This chain joins TRBV4-2 and TRBJ2-7; TRBD2 agrees at 8 bases. The trim removed 0 bases at V and 0 bases at J, leaving 4 bases unmatched. This CDR3 contains 16 residues. CDR1 LGHNA and CDR2 YNFKEQ come from the germline V gene. For the CDR3, the DNA is TGTGCCAGCAGCCAAGATCGGGGGGGGGCCTCCTACGAGCAGTACTTC. Its translation: CASSQDRGGASYEQYF.

This clonotype was found many times. The chain couples TRBV5-5 to TRBJ2-7; either TRBD1 or TRBD2 may supply D (5 bases each). V shed 6 bases and J shed 3 bases, with 10 bases lying between them. Germline V lookup: CDR1 SGHKS, CDR2 YYEKEE (reference sequence). This CDR3 has 12 residues. The CDR3: CASKRDHYEQYF. The CDR3 nucleotides read TGTGCCAGCAAACGGGACCACTACGAGCAGTACTTC.

The J gene is TRBJ2-5, the V gene TRBV28, with D uncertain. The CDR3 consists of 13 residues. Germline lookup yields CDR1 MDHEN and CDR2 SYDVKM. Trimming cost V 3 bases and J 5 bases, with 10 bases left between them. CDR3 bases: TGTGCCAGCAGTTTTGCGTTAGTCGAGACCCAGTACTTC. As protein: CASSFALVETQYF.

This clonotype occurred a few times. This chain connects TRBV7-2 to TRBJ2-5; D call uncertain. Germline V gene sequence: CDR1 SGHTA, CDR2 FQGNSA. The length of the CDR3 is 12 residues. The ends were cut back, 1 base at V and 6 bases at J, with 6 bases in the middle. The chain's CDR3 is CASSLGLQTQYF. In DNA, the CDR3 is TGTGCCAGCAGCTTAGGTTTGCAGACCCAGTACTTC.

DNA for the CDR3: TGTGCCAGCATCGGCGCCAGGGGAGGGGGTAATGAAAAACTGTTTTTT. It is translated as CASIGARGGGNEKLFF. The V call is TRBV7-9, the J call TRBJ1-4, with D tentatively TRBD1 (6 bases). The CDR3 has 16 residues. V lost 7 bases to trimming and J lost 4 bases, with 19 bases between them. Germline V gives CDR1 SEHNR, CDR2 FQNEAQ (reference sequence).

The J gene is TRBJ2-1, the V gene TRBV6-5, with 7 bases matching TRBD2. CDR3 length equals 15 residues. CDR1 is MNHEY and CDR2 is SVGAGI in the germline V gene. V was clipped by 11 bases and J by 1 base; unmatched bases: 11. CDR3 DNA sequence: TGTGCCGGCACCCAAAGCGGGATGTCCTACAATGAGCAGTTCTTC. It translates to CAGTQSGMSYNEQFF.

This chain joins TRBV24-1 and TRBJ1-4, with 9 nucleotides matching TRBD1. The CDR3 has 16 amino acids. CDR1 and CDR2 (germline): KGHDR, SFDVKD. V lost 2 bases to trimming and J lost 8 bases; unmatched junction nucleotides: 8. CDR3 residues: CATSDSTGGLGEKLFF. CDR3 bases: TGTGCCACCAGTGATTCAACAGGGGGCCTAGGGGAAAAACTGTTTTTT.

This clonotype was observed a few times. A much larger clone sits a single nucleotide away, making a read error possible. The J gene is TRBJ2-1, the V gene TRBV6-6; 9 bases are shared with TRBD1. The DNA matches TRBJ2-7 better at its end, which makes the J call doubtful. The CDR3 consists of 17 residues. Looked up from germline, CDR1 is MNHNY and CDR2 is SVGAGI (reference sequence). CDR3 nucleotide sequence: TGTGCCAGCTGGGACAGGGAAGGGGGGAGTACCTACAATGAGCAGTACTTC. This gives the protein CASWDREGGSTYNEQYF.

This clonotype was found a few times. The chain couples TRBV20-1 to TRBJ2-7, with D perhaps TRBD2 (5 bases). V was pared by 2 bases and J by 2 bases, with 16 bases between. In germline, CDR1 is DFQATT, CDR2 SNEGSKA (reference sequence). The CDR3 spans 15 residues. CDR3 amino acids: CSARLEERIPYEQYF. CDR3 DNA sequence: TGCAGTGCTAGATTGGAGGAAAGAATCCCCTACGAGCAGTACTTC.